The clone carrying this T cell receptor beta chain was found a few times. The antigen is undetermined. The data stem from a study of cytomegalovirus exposure and HLA in healthy donors. Study-wide points: Rare TCR sequences predominated, though certain public TCRs were found in many donors. In an earlier analysis, in under 700 donors, most V segments appeared productive either ~90% or ~30% of the time.

CDR1 MNHEY and CDR2 SVGAGI come from the germline V gene. This CDR3 is built from 12 residues. J was trimmed by 8 bases and V by 10 bases; bases with no gene match: 10. It was with 60 Vbeta and 13 Jbeta primers that the PCR ran. The table came from immunoSEQ multiplex PCR; TCRdb's copy has only in-frame clones and leaves some out. This sample has 130,000 or so clones; around 9% occur once, and the top ten carry 5% to 7%. The source material was PBMCs. The TCR comes from a man aged 35-49 years in good health and CMV-seronegative. The chain carries TRBV6-5 and TRBJ1-2; 7 bases match TRBD1. The chain's CDR3 is CATYRGSGGYTF. CDR3 coding DNA: TGTGCCACCTACAGGGGCTCTGGAGGCTACACCTTC.